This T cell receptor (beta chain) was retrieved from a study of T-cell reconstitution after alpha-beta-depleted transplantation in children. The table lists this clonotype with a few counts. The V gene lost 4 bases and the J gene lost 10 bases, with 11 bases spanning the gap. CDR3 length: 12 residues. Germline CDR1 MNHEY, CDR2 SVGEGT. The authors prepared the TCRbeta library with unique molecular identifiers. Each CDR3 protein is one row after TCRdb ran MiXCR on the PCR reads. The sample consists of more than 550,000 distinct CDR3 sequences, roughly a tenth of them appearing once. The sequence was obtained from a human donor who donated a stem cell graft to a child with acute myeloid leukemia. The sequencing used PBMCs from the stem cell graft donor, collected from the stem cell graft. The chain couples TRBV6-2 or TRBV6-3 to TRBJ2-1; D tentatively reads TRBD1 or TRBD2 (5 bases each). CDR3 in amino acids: CASSSGPGEQFF. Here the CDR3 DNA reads TGTGCCAGCAGTTCGGGACCGGGGGAGCAGTTCTTC.